These T cell receptor beta chains were read from a single sample in a study of blood T cell repertoires in COVID-19. Generated by immunoSEQ multiplex PCR, the TCRdb table keeps only in-frame clones and is missing some. This sample yields roughly 300,000 clones, of which about 85% are seen a single time; 13% belongs to the top ten. Sample: peripheral blood. The receptors derive from a human donor in a cohort sampled during active COVID-19. CDR3s include the opening cysteine and the closing phenylalanine or tryptophan.

v_call | cdr3_aa
TRBV7-9 | CASSQITSSPLHF
TRBV28 | CASSLLGVGTEAFF
TRBV6-4 | CARDLRGTILNEQFF
TRBV5-1 | CASSARQGTSYEQYF
TRBV9 | CASSGRREGSTDTQYF
TRBV7-9 | CASSLVQGGGNTIYF
TRBV3-1/TRBV3-2 | CASSRGGNIQYF
TRBV30 | CAWSLGRARMNEQFF
TRBV19 | CASSKPGREGKAFF
TRBV6-5 | CASSQQLAGTQYF
TRBV9 | CASSVGLAAYEQYF
TRBV3-1/TRBV3-2 | CASSQDLGREETQYF
TRBV6-1 | CASSEFDGAYEQYF
TRBV24-1 | CATSDSRQGANYGYTF
TRBV28 | CASSLYKHGQGTTF
TRBV28 | CASSLSSRGQPQHF
TRBV18 | CASSPPVAGGYNEQFF
TRBV6-4 | CASSPRKQFF
TRBV28 | CASSAGLAGGRGVGPDTQYF
TRBV24-1 | CATSPGQGRNEQFF
TRBV24-1 | CATSDPVEGAIYF
TRBV11-2 | CASRAGPYEQYF
TRBV3-1/TRBV3-2 | CASSPQAGGFYEQYF
TRBV6-5 | CASRKDRARLNIQYF
TRBV7-2 | CASSPHGTGRLYNEQFF
TRBV10-1 | CASSRTVGETQYF
TRBV10-3 | CAISESGGNMVGEQYF
TRBV5-1 | CASSMGRTGSQETQYF
TRBV24-1 | CATQSAGNQPQHF
TRBV7-2 | CASSLAVAGVGEQFF
TRBV15 | CATSPFRAGEGGELFF
TRBV6-2/TRBV6-3 | CASSYGPGSSTDTQYF
TRBV5-6 | CASSSVAGSEQYF
TRBV29-1 | CSVRQGLGTDTQYF
TRBV6-5 | CASSYSFTGELFF
TRBV4-1 | CASTREAGTDTQYF
TRBV5-5 | CASSRLAGGYTGELFF
TRBV7-2 | CASRKDSINYGYTF